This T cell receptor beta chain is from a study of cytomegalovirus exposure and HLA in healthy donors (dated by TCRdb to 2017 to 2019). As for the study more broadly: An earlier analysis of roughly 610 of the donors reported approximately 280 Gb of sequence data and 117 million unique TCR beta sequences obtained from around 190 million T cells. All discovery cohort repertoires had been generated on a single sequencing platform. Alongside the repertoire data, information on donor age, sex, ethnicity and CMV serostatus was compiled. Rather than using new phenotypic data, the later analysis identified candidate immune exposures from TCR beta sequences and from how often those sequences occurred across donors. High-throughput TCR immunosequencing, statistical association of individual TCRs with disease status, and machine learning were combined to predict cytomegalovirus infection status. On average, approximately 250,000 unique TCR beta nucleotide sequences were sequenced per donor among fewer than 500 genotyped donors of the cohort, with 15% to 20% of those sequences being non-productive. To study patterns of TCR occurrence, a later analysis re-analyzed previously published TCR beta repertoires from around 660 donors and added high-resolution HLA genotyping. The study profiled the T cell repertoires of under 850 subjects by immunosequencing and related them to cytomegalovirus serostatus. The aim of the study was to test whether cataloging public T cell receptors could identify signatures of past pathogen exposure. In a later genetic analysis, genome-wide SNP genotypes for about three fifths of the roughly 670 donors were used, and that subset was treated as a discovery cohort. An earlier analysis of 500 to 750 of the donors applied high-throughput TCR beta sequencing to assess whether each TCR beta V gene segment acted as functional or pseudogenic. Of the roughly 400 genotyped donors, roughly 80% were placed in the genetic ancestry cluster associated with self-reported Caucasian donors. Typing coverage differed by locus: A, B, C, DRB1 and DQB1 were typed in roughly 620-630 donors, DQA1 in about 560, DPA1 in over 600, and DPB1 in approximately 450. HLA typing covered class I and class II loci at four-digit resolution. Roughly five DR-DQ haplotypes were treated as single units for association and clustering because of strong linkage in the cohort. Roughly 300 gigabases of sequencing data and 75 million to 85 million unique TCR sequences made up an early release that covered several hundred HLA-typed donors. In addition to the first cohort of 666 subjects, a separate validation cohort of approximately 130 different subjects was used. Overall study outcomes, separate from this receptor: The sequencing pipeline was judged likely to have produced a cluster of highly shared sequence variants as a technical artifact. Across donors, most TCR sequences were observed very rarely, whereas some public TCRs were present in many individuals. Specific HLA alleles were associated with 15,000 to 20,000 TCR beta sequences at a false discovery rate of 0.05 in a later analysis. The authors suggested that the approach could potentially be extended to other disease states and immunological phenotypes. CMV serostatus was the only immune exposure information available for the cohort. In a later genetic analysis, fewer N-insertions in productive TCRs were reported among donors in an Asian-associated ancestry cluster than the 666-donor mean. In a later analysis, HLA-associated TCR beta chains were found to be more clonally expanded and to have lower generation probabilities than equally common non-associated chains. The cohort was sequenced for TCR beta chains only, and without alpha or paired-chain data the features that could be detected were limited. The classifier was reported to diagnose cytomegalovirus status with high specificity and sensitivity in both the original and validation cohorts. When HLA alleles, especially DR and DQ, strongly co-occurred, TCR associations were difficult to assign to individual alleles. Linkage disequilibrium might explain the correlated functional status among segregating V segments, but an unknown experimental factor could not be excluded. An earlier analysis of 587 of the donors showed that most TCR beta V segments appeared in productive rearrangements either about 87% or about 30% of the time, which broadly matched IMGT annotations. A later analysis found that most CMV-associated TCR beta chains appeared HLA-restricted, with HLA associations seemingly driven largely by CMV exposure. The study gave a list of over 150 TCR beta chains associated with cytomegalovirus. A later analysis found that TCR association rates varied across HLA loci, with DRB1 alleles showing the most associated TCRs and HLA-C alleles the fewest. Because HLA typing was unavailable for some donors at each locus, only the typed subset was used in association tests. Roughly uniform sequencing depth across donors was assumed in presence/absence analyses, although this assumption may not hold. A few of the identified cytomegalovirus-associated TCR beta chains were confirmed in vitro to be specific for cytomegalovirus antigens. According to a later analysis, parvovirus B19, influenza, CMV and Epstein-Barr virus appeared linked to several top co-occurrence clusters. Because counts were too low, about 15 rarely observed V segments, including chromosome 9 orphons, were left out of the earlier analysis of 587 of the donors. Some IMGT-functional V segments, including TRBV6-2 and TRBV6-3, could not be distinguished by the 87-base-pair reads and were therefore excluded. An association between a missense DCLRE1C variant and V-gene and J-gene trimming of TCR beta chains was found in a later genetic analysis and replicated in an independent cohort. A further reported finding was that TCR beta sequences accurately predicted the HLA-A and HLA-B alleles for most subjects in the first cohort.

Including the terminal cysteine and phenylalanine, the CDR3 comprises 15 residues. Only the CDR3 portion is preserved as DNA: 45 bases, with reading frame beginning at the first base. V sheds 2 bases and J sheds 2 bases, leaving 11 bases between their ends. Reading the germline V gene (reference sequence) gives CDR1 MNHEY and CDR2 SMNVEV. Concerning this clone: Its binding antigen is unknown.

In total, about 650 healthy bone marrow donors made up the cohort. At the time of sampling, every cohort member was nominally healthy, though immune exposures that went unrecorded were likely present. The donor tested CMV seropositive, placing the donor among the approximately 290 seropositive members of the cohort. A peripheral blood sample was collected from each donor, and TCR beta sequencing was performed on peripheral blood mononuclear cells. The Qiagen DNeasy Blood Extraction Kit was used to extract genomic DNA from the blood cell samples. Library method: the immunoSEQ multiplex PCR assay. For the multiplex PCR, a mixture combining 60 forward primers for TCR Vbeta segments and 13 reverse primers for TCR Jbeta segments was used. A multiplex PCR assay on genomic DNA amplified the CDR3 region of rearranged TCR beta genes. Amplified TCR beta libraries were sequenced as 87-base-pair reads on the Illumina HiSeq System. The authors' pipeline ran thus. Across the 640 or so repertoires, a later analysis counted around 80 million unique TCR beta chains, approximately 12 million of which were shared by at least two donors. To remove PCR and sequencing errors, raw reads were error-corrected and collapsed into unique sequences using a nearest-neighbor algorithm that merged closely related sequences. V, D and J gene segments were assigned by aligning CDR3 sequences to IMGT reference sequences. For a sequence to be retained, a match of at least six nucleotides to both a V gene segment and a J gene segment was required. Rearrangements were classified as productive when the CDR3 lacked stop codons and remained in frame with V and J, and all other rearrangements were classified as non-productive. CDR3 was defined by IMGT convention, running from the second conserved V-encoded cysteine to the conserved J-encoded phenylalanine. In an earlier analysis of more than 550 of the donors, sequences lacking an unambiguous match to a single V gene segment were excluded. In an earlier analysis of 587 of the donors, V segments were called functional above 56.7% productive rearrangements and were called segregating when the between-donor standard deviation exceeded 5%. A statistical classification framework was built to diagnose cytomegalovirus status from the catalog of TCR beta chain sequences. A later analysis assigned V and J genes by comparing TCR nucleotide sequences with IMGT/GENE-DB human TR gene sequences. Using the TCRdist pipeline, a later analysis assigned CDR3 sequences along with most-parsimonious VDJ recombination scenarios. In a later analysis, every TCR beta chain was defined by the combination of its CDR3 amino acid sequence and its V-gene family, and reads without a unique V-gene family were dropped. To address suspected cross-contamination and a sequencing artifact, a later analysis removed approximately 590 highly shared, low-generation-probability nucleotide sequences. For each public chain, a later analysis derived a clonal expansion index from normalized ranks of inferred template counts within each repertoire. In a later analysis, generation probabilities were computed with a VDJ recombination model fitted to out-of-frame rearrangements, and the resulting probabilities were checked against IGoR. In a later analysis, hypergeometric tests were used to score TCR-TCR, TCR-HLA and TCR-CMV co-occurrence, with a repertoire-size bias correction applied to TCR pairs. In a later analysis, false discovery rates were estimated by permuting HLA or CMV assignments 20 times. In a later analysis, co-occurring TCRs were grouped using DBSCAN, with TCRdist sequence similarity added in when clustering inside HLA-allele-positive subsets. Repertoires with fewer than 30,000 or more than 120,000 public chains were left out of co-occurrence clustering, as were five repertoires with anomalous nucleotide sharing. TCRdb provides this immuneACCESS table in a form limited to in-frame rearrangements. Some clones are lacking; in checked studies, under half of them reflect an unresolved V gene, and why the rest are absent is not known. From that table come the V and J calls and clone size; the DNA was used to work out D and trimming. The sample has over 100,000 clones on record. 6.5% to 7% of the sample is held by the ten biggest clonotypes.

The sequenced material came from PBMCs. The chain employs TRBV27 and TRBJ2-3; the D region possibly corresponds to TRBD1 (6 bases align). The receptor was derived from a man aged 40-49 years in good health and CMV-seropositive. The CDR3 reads CASSLEQGNTDTQYF. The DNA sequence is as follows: TGTGCCAGCAGTTTAGAGCAGGGGAACACAGATACGCAGTATTTT.